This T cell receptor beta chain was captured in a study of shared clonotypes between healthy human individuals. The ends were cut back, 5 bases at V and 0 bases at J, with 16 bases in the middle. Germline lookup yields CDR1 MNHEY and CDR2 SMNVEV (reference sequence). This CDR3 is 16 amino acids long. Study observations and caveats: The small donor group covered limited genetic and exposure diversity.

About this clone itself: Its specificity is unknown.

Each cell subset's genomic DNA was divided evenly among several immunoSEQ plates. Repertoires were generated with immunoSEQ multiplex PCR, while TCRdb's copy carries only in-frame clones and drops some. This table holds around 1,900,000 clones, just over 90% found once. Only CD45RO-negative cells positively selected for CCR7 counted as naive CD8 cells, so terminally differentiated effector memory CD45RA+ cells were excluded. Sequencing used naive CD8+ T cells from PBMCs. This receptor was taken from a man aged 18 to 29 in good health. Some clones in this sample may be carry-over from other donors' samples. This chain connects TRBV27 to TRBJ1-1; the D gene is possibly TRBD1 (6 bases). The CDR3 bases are TGTGCCAGCAGTCCCCGGGCGACAGGTATGAACACTGAAGCTTTCTTT. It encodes CASSPRATGMNTEAFF.